This T cell receptor (beta chain) was sequenced in a study of CD8 T cells in Susac syndrome. Germline V gene sequence: CDR1 SGHNT, CDR2 YYREEE (reference sequence). The junction had 10 bases not matched to a gene; V was cut back by 5 bases and J by 5 bases. The CDR3 length is 16 residues. cDNA came from roughly 0.53 to 1 ug RNA primed by random hexamers. TCRdb redid the calling of the immunoSEQ multiplex PCR reads with MiXCR, one entry per CDR3 protein. The table has 100,000 to 150,000 distinct CDR3 sequences, roughly 80% seen once. Sequenced material: CD8+ T cells from PBMCs. The chain recombines TRBV5-4 with TRBJ2-1; 10 bases agree with TRBD2. This TCR was recovered from a human donor with multiple sclerosis. The DNA for the CDR3 is TGTGCCAGCAGGACCGATAGCGGGGGGCGCAACAATGAGCAGTTCTTC. Translated, it gives CASRTDSGGRNNEQFF.